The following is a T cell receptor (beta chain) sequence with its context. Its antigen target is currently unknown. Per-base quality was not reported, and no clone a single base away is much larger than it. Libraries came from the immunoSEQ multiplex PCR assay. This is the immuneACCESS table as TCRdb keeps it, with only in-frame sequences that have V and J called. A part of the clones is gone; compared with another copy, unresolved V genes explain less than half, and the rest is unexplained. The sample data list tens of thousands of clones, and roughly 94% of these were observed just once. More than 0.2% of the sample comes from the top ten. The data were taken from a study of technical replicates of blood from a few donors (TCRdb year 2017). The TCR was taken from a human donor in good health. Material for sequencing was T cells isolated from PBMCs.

In nucleotides, the sequence is TGTGCCAGCAGCCGCTTCGGGATCGGAGCTTTCTTT. Its coded protein is CASSRFGIGAFF. The V and J genes are TRBV14 and TRBJ1-1; no D gene call is confident. The CDR3 sequence holds 12 residues, the cysteine and phenylalanine included. This entry keeps only the CDR3 DNA: 36 bases, framed from base 1. A distance of 13 bases separates the germline ends of V and J, which lose 4 bases and 10 bases respectively. CDR1 and CDR2 (SGHDN, FVKESK) derive from the germline V gene.